The following is a T cell receptor (beta chain) sequence with its context. The data originate from a study of radiotherapy plus CTLA-4 blockade in lung cancer. CDR3 size: 13 residues. Germline CDR1 SQVTM, CDR2 ANQGSEA. With 6 bases clipped from V and 1 base from J, the junction kept 4 bases outside the gene matches. Sequencing used immunoSEQ multiplex PCR; TCRdb keeps in-frame clones, though not all of them. The sample holds 90,000 to 100,000 clones; roughly 80% are singletons and the top ten take about 25%. Enrolled patients, whose metastatic non-small-cell lung cancer was chemo-refractory, received focal radiation plus CTLA-4 blockade with ipilimumab.

Sample: peripheral blood, taken from a patient treated with radiotherapy plus ipilimumab. This clonotype was obtained from a human donor with non-small cell lung cancer that progressed on radiotherapy plus ipilimumab. V gene TRBV29-1 combines with J gene TRBJ2-7; 9 bases agree with TRBD2. Written as DNA, the CDR3 is TGCAGCGTGAGACTAGCGGCATCCTACGAGCAGTACTTC. This encodes CSVRLAASYEQYF.